This T cell receptor beta chain was sequenced in a study of blood T cell repertoires in COVID-19. Sequencing used immunoSEQ multiplex PCR; TCRdb keeps in-frame clones, though not all of them. The sample lists about 240,000 clones, around four fifths seen once, with approximately 6.3% in the top ten. Material: peripheral blood. The sequence derives from a woman aged 60-75 years with active or convalescent COVID-19.

The CDR3 region has the DNA TGTGCCAGCTCACCCTACCCCGAGGAGCAGTACTTC. It specifies CASSPYPEEQYF. This sequence joins TRBV18 and TRBJ2-7; D gene unclear. This CDR3 is 12 amino acids long. Trimming pared 3 bases from V and 7 bases from J, leaving 10 bases between. Germline lookup yields CDR1 KGHSH and CDR2 LQKENI.